The 13 T cell receptor beta chains below come from one sample, sequenced in a study of cytomegalovirus exposure and HLA in healthy donors. The table came from immunoSEQ multiplex PCR; TCRdb's copy has only in-frame clones and leaves some out. The profile shows 85,000 to 120,000 clones, around 90% of them singletons. The material sequenced was PBMCs. These TCRs come from a woman younger than 35 in good health and CMV-seropositive.

This rearrangement joins TRBV2 to TRBJ1-1; no definite D call. This CDR3 has 11 residues. V shed 3 bases and J shed 5 bases, with 4 bases lying between them. Germline V lookup: CDR1 SNHLY, CDR2 FYNNEI. CDR3 protein: CASSERTEAFF. CDR3 nucleotide sequence: TGTGCCAGCAGTGAGAGGACTGAAGCTTTCTTT. Full variable domain (remainder filled in from reference TRBV2 and TRBJ1-1): EPEVTQTPSHQVTQMGQEVILRCVPISNHLYFYWYRQILGQKVEFLVSFYNNEISEKSEIFDDQFSVERPDGSNFTLKIRSTKLEDSAMYFCASSERTEAFFGQGTRLTVV.

This rearrangement joins TRBV27 to TRBJ1-5; D might be TRBD1 (5 bases). Trimming shortened V by 8 bases and J by 4 bases, and 21 bases separated the two germline ends. The CDR3 runs to 16 residues. CDR1 MNHEY and CDR2 SMNVEV come from the germline V gene (reference sequence). CDR3: CASGISGVGDNQPQHF. CDR3 DNA: TGTGCCAGCGGAATTTCGGGAGTGGGGGATAATCAGCCCCAGCATTTT.

This chain links TRBV7-9 with TRBJ2-3; TRBD2 agrees at 13 bases. The CDR3 covers 15 residues. Germline CDR1 reads SEHNR; CDR2 reads FQNEAQ (reference sequence). V was pared by 2 bases and J by 6 bases, with 2 bases of the junction left unmatched. The DNA of the CDR3 is TGTGCCAGCAGCTTATCACTAGCGGGGGGGGATACGCAGTATTTT. Translating gives CASSLSLAGGDTQYF.

This clone was seen a few times. The rearrangement uses TRBV2 and TRBJ2-7; possibly TRBD2 for D (7 bases). The CDR3 loop spans 15 amino acids. CDR1 and CDR2 (germline): SNHLY, FYNNEI. V was shortened by 3 bases and J by 4 bases, with 16 bases between the two germline ends. The CDR3 loop is CASSEGRGGHYEQYF. In DNA form, the CDR3 reads TGTGCCAGCAGTGAGGGTAGGGGGGGCCATTACGAGCAGTACTTC. Supplemented by reference TRBV2 and TRBJ2-7, the full variable domain reads EPEVTQTPSHQVTQMGQEVILRCVPISNHLYFYWYRQILGQKVEFLVSFYNNEISEKSEIFDDQFSVERPDGSNFTLKIRSTKLEDSAMYFCASSEGRGGHYEQYFGPGTRLTVT.

This clone was detected a few times. The V gene is TRBV23-1, the J gene TRBJ1-6; 9 bases agree with TRBD1. TRBV23-1 qualifies as an ORF whose function is uncertain. V shed 4 bases, J shed 8 bases, and the junction held 3 bases outside the gene matches. The length of the CDR3 is 14 residues. The CDR3: CASSRTGGDSPLHF. The CDR3, as DNA: TGCGCCAGCAGTCGAACAGGGGGCGATTCACCCCTCCACTTT.

This chain connects TRBV28 to TRBJ1-1; 8 bases agree with TRBD1. V shed 2 bases and J 0 bases; nucleotides not matched to a gene: 8. The CDR3 loop spans 17 amino acids. Germline loops: CDR1 MDHEN, CDR2 SYDVKM. CDR3 loop: CASSLPLGQAMNTEAFF. DNA of the CDR3: TGTGCCAGCAGTTTACCACTGGGACAGGCTATGAACACTGAAGCTTTCTTT. Complete variable domain (other parts from reference TRBV28 and TRBJ1-1): DVKVTQSSRYLVKRTGEKVFLECVQDMDHENMFWYRQDPGLGLRLIYFSYDVKMKEKGDIPEGYSVSREKKERFSLILESASTNQTSMYLCASSLPLGQAMNTEAFFGQGTRLTVV.

This chain joins TRBV10-1 and TRBJ1-4; D gene unclear. V gave up 4 bases and J gave up 5 bases, with 5 bases separating them. There are 12 residues in the CDR3. The germline CDR1 and CDR2 sequences are WNHNN and SYGVQD (reference sequence). CDR3 sequence (DNA): TGCGCCAGCAGTGTCCAGAATGAAAAACTGTTTTTT. Its protein product is CASSVQNEKLFF.

This chain links TRBV6-5 with TRBJ1-5; D unresolved. V lost 0 bases and J lost 7, with 7 bases in between. The CDR3 loop spans 13 amino acids. CDR1 MNHEY and CDR2 SVGAGI come from the germline V gene. The CDR3 DNA is TGTGCCAGCAGTTACTCCCGGTACCAGCCCCAGCATTTT. This gives the protein CASSYSRYQPQHF.

V and J are TRBV28 and TRBJ1-2; D is unclear. V lost 5 bases to trimming and J lost 7 bases, with 17 bases between them. The CDR3 has 14 residues. Germline CDR1 MDHEN, CDR2 SYDVKM. Here the CDR3 reads CASSIGSVGAGYTF. CDR3 sequence (DNA): TGTGCCAGCAGTATAGGAAGTGTCGGAGCTGGCTACACCTTC.

The chain recombines TRBV6-5 with TRBJ1-4; tentatively, D is TRBD1 (5 bases). Germline lookup yields CDR1 MNHEY and CDR2 SVGAGI. V was pared by 4 bases and J by 3 bases, with 9 bases between. The CDR3 runs to 14 residues. In nucleotides, the CDR3 is TGTGCCAGCAGTTCGACAGCTCCTAATGAAAAACTGTTTTTT. This encodes CASSSTAPNEKLFF.

This sequence joins TRBV9 and TRBJ2-3, with D tentatively TRBD2 (5 bases). The CDR3 runs 13 residues. With 5 bases removed from V and 9 bases from J, the gap between germline ends came to 16 bases. Germline CDR1 and CDR2: SGDLS and YYNGEE. The CDR3: CASSTLVRGTQYF. Here the CDR3 DNA reads TGTGCCAGCAGTACTCTTGTCCGCGGGACGCAGTATTTT.

The chain combines TRBV5-1 with TRBJ1-1; TRBD1 agrees at 9 bases. CDR3 length equals 14 residues. Germline V CDR1 and CDR2: SGHRS, YFSETQ. V was pared by 4 bases and J by 4 bases, with 5 bases of the junction left unmatched. This chain's CDR3 is CASSPRQGGTEAFF. The CDR3 DNA is TGCGCCAGCAGCCCGCGACAGGGGGGCACTGAAGCTTTCTTT.

The chain couples TRBV5-1 to TRBJ1-3; D gene unclear. Trimming shortened V by 4 bases and J by 0 bases, and 8 bases separated the two germline ends. Germline V gene data show CDR1 as SGHRS and CDR2 as YFSETQ. This CDR3 region has 14 residues. The CDR3 is CASSPGISGNTIYF. CDR3 sequence (DNA): TGCGCCAGCAGCCCGGGGATCTCTGGAAACACCATATATTTT. The variable domain in full, completed from reference TRBV5-1 and TRBJ1-3, reads KAGVTQTPRYLIKTRGQQVTLSCSPISGHRSVSWYQQTPGQGLQFLFEYFSETQRNKGNFPGRFSGRQFSNSRSEMNVSTLELGDSALYLCASSPGISGNTIYFGEGSWLTVV.